One and the same sample provided the 3 T cell receptor beta chains below, sequenced in a study of blood T cell repertoires in COVID-19. Profiled with immunoSEQ multiplex PCR; TCRdb holds only in-frame clones, not every one. The top ten clones hold less than 3.5% of a sample with over 150,000 clones, 75% to 90% of them seen once. Sequencing was performed on peripheral blood. The receptors derive from an older woman with acute or convalescent COVID-19.

In its sample, this clone was seen once. V usage is TRBV3-1 (or the pseudogene TRBV3-2) and J usage is TRBJ2-3, with D hard to call. Germline assignment: CDR1 LGHDT and CDR2 YNNKEL (reference sequence). This CDR3 is 13 amino acids long. V was shortened by 4 bases and J by 6 bases, with 11 bases between the two germline ends. The chain's CDR3 is CASSPSIRDTQYF. The CDR3 DNA reads TGTGCCAGCAGCCCAAGCATCAGGGATACGCAGTATTTT.

The V call is TRBV6-2 or TRBV6-3, the J call TRBJ2-3; 8 bases align to TRBD2. The junction had 7 bases not matched to a gene; V was cut back by 0 bases and J by 8 bases. Germline assignment: CDR1 MNHEY and CDR2 SVGEGT. The CDR3 is 15 amino acids. For the CDR3, the DNA is TGTGCCAGCAGTTACTCTCGGGGGGGGCCGGGTACGCAGTATTTT. It codes for CASSYSRGGPGTQYF.

This chain links TRBV5-6 with TRBJ1-5; 9 bases line up with TRBD1. V gave up 1 base and J gave up 6 bases; unmatched junction bases: 5. Germline CDR1 and CDR2: SGHDT and YYEEEE. The CDR3 contains 15 residues. CDR3 sequence (DNA): TGTGCCAGCAGCTTGAGGGGGACAGGGAGTCAGCCCCAGCATTTT. As protein: CASSLRGTGSQPQHF.